The text below deals with one T cell receptor beta chain. Its antigen is not yet known. No much larger clonotype is one base removed from it; base qualities were not supplied. One collaborating source in Seattle enrolled patients while the patients were actively infected and followed the patients over time throughout the course of disease. Whole blood was collected in K2EDTA tubes by collaborating institutions according to the institutions' own protocols. For TCRbeta analysis, collaborators shipped samples as frozen whole blood, isolated PBMCs, or DNA extracted from either of those sample types. The sample belongs to a study of blood T cell repertoires in COVID-19 (dated by TCRdb to the early 2020s). For context, the study as a whole: Samples from collaborators originated in the United States, Italy and Spain and spanned both the acute and convalescent phases of COVID-19. The prospective study material was composed of cDNA or gDNA derived from T cells, B-cell-depleted T cells, or PBMCs. Deeply sampled blood TCRbeta repertoires from subjects exposed to, actively infected with, or recovered from COVID-19 were included in the dataset. The repertoires were released in a freely available public database meant as a resource for research on the immune response to SARS-CoV-2. The samples were drawn from the first 160 participants of the ongoing ImmuneRACE study and from 950 to 1,500 subjects provided by 6 global collaborators. A de-identified subject ID, COVID-19 status, age in years and sex were almost always included in the sample metadata. Where available, HLA class I and class II types were taken from metadata supplied by the sample provider and were not determined by assay-based typing.

Points the paper makes about the study in general: The quantity of clinical and demographic metadata differed by source and by participant and was supplied without curation.

The immunoSEQ Assay, a bias-controlled multiplex PCR, was used to amplify TCRbeta CDR3 regions from genomic DNA. As for the authors' bioinformatics: Nucleated cell counts per sample were estimated from amplification of reference gene primers within the assay. To quantify the absolute abundance of each unique TCRbeta CDR3 rearrangement, sequence reads were collapsed and filtered. Productive Simpson clonality was computed per sample as the square root of Simpson's diversity index over productive rearrangements. Drawn from immuneACCESS, this table holds only the in-frame rearrangements with V and J called that TCRdb kept. Clones are partly lost; checked studies trace under half to an unresolved V gene and leave the rest unexplained. Clone size and V and J calls were adopted from that table, with D and trimming inferred from the DNA. The sample table shows almost 250,000 clones, and around 86% are seen once. The top ten constitute approximately 5.5% of the sample.

This receptor was taken from a woman aged 80 or older with COVID-19, enrolled during active disease. The sample taken for sequencing was peripheral blood.

The sequence in DNA is TGTGCCAGCTCACCATCTTCCAGGGGGAATGAGCAGTTCTTC. Its protein is CASSPSSRGNEQFF. This sequence uses TRBV18 and TRBJ2-1; 7 junctional bases match TRBD1. Per the germline V gene, KGHSH is the CDR1 and LQKENI is the CDR2. The CDR3 goes from the cysteine to the phenylalanine over 14 residues. CDR3 DNA is the only sequence kept; it has 42 bases, read in frame from the first base. Relative to germline, V is missing 2 bases and J is missing 7 bases, with 5 bases of the junction outside any gene match.